The 14 T cell receptor beta chains below were found in one sample sequenced in a study of regulatory dendritic cells for organ transplantation. The repertoire was sequenced with immunoSEQ multiplex PCR; TCRdb's copy has only in-frame clones and lacks some. This table holds under 35,000 clones, roughly 84% found once. The sequenced material came from naive CD8+ T cells from blood. Subset defined: CD45RA+ naive T cells. The receptors come from a human donor in good health.

The chain couples TRBV9 to TRBJ1-2; 12 bases map to TRBD1. The CDR3 is 14 residues long. V was pared by 2 bases and J by 4 bases, with 0 bases of the junction left unmatched. The germline V gene has CDR1 SGDLS and CDR2 YYNGEE. The CDR3 loop reads CASSVGQGAYGYTF. CDR3 bases: TGTGCCAGCAGCGTGGGACAGGGGGCCTATGGCTACACCTTC.

For the CDR3, the DNA is TGTGCCAGCTCCATTGAGGGCGGGACTGAAGCTTTCTTT. Translated: CASSIEGGTEAFF. V gene TRBV5-5 combines with J gene TRBJ1-1, with D uncertain. Germline V CDR1 and CDR2: SGHKS, YYEKEE (reference sequence). The ends were cut back, 7 bases at V and 5 bases at J, with 15 bases in the middle. This CDR3 is 13 amino acids long.

The chain has TRBV13 and TRBJ2-3; TRBD1 matches at 9 bases. Germline V gene lookup returns CDR1 PRHDT and CDR2 FYEKMQ (reference sequence). The J segment lost 3 bases and the V segment lost 3 bases, leaving 1 base of the junction unmatched. There are 14 residues in the CDR3. CDR3 loop: CASSLDRGTDTQYF. The DNA of the CDR3 is TGTGCCAGCAGCTTGGACAGGGGAACAGATACGCAGTATTTT.

V gene TRBV9 combines with J gene TRBJ2-7, with TRBD2 as a possible D gene (7 bases). CDR1 and CDR2 from the germline V gene are SGDLS and YYNGEE. V was cut by 4 bases and J by 6 bases, with 17 bases left in between. The CDR3 consists of 14 residues. CDR3: CASSLGGGPSEQYF. The CDR3 DNA sequence: TGTGCCAGCAGCCTGGGGGGGGGCCCCTCCGAGCAGTACTTC.

The chain couples TRBV11-2 to TRBJ1-2; tentative D call: TRBD1 (5 bases). The V and J ends lost 4 bases and 3 bases respectively, with 12 bases between them. Germline values: CDR1 SGHAT, CDR2 FQNNGV. The CDR3 consists of 14 residues. The DNA for the CDR3 is TGTGCCAGCAGCTCTATGGACACTCACTATGGCTACACCTTC. This translates into CASSSMDTHYGYTF.

The V call is TRBV29-1, the J call TRBJ1-1, with D unclear. The length of the CDR3 is 12 residues. CDR1 and CDR2 from the germline V gene are SQVTM and ANQGSEA. Between the trimmed V and J ends, which lost 0 bases and 1 base, there was a span of 3 bases. The CDR3 sequence: CSVEEQNTEAFF. DNA of the CDR3: TGCAGCGTTGAAGAACAGAACACTGAAGCTTTCTTT.

The chain recombines TRBV4-1 with TRBJ2-3, with D possibly matching TRBD1 (5 bases). V lost 0 bases, J lost 0 bases, and 13 bases lay in between. The CDR3 covers 17 residues. Germline CDR1 and CDR2: MGHRA and YSYEKL. For the CDR3, the DNA is TGCGCCAGCAGCCAAGATGGGGCTTCCGATAGCACAGATACGCAGTATTTT. Encoded protein: CASSQDGASDSTDTQYF.

J is TRBJ2-7 and V is TRBV11-2; perhaps TRBD2 as D (6 bases). Germline lookup yields CDR1 SGHAT and CDR2 FQNNGV. The V and J ends lost 1 base and 0 bases respectively, with 19 bases between them. This CDR3 region has 18 residues. The CDR3 DNA sequence: TGTGCCAGCAGCTTAGGACCCTTTACTAGCCTTACCTCCTACGAGCAGTACTTC. Translated, it gives CASSLGPFTSLTSYEQYF.

This clone was recorded once. The rearrangement joins TRBV5-1 to TRBJ2-7, with 10 positions matching TRBD1. The CDR3 length is 16 residues. The germline gives CDR1 SGHRS, CDR2 YFSETQ. The trim removed 6 bases at V and 0 bases at J, leaving 9 bases unmatched. The CDR3 is CASNGFRQGASYEQYF. CDR3 in DNA: TGCGCCAGCAATGGCTTCCGACAGGGGGCCTCCTACGAGCAGTACTTC.

The CDR3 bases are TGTGCCAGCAGTGCAACCGGGACGCGGGGTTCCTACAATGAGCAGTTCTTC. Its translation is CASSATGTRGSYNEQFF. The chain has TRBV27 and TRBJ2-1; TRBD2 is a possible D gene (6 bases). This CDR3 is 17 amino acids long. V dropped 5 bases and J dropped 1 base, with 18 bases sitting between them. Germline CDR1 and CDR2: MNHEY and SMNVEV (reference sequence).

The gene calls are TRBV10-3 and TRBJ2-1, with D tentatively TRBD1 (6 bases). The CDR3 totals 14 residues. The germline V gene encodes CDR1 ENHRY and CDR2 SYGVKD. The ends were cut back, 4 bases at V and 7 bases at J, with 14 bases in the middle. The DNA of the CDR3 is TGTGCCATCAGTGGACAGGATGCGATAAATGAGCAGTTCTTC. The encoded protein is CAISGQDAINEQFF.

This chain links TRBV11-2 with TRBJ1-2; a weak D match, TRBD1 (5 bases). Germline CDR1 and CDR2: SGHAT and FQNNGV. Trimming took off 5 bases at V and 0 bases at J, with 10 bases between the two ends. The CDR3 has 14 amino acids. In nucleotides, the CDR3 is TGTGCCAGCAGCAGGACACAGGCTAACTATGGCTACACCTTC. It codes for CASSRTQANYGYTF.

The chain combines TRBV7-9 with TRBJ2-7; D possibly corresponds to TRBD2 (5 bases). CDR3 length: 12 residues. Trimming shortened V by 8 bases and J by 0 bases, and 8 bases separated the two germline ends. From germline, CDR1 is SEHNR and CDR2 FQNEAQ (reference sequence). The CDR3, as DNA: TGTGCCAGCTTGGGGAGCTCCTACGAGCAGTACTTC. Translating gives CASLGSSYEQYF.

This chain connects TRBV9 to TRBJ2-6, with 9 bases identical to TRBD1. Germline assignment: CDR1 SGDLS and CDR2 YYNGEE. V shed 4 bases and J 1 base; nucleotides not matched to a gene: 9. The CDR3 runs to 18 residues. CDR3: CASSSHRGPGSGANVLTF. The CDR3 nucleotides are TGTGCCAGCAGCTCCCACAGGGGGCCGGGGTCTGGGGCCAACGTCCTGACTTTC.